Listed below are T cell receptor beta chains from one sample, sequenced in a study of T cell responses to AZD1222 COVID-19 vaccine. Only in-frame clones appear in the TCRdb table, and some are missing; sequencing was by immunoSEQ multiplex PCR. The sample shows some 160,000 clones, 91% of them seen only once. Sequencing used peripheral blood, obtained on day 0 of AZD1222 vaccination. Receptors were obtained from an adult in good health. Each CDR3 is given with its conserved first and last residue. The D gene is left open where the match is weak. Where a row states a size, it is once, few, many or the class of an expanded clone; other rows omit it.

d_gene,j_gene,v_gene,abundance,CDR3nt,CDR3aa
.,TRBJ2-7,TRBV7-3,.,TGTGCCAGCAGCCCCGTACCCGGAAGGGGGGAGCAGTACTTC,CASSPVPGRGEQYF
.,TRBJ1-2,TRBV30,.,TGTGCCTGGTTAATCCGGGACCATGGCTACACCTTC,CAWLIRDHGYTF
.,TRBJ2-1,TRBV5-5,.,TGTGCCAGCAGCTGGGACTCAGGGAGCTCCTACAATGAGCAGTTCTTC,CASSWDSGSSYNEQFF
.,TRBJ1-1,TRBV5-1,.,TGCGCCAGCACTGTGGGAGGGACCACTGAAGCTTTCTTT,CASTVGGTTEAFF
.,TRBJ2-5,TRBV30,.,TGTGCCTGGAGTACCGGGACCAAAGAGACCCAGTACTTC,CAWSTGTKETQYF
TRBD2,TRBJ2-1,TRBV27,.,TGTGCCAGCAGTTGGACTACCGAAGGGACTAGCGGCTACAATGAGCAGTTCTTC,CASSWTTEGTSGYNEQFF
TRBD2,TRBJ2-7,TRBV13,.,TGTGCCAGCAGCTACCTAGCGGGAGTCGGTATTGGCGAGCAGTACTTC,CASSYLAGVGIGEQYF
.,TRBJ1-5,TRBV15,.,TGTGCCACCAGCAGAGATAGGTCCGGAAGGGCCCAGCATTTT,CATSRDRSGRAQHF
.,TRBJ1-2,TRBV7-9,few,TGTGCCAGCAGCTCAGGGACACTCACTGGCTACACCTTC,CASSSGTLTGYTF
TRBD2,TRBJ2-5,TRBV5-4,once,TGTGCCAGCAGCTGGACTAGCGGAGAGACCCAGTACTTC,CASSWTSGETQYF
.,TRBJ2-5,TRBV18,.,TGTGCCAGCTCACCACTGTCGGGCCCTAACCAAGAGACCCAGTACTTC,CASSPLSGPNQETQYF
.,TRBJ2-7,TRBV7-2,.,TGTGCCAGCAGCCCATCCGGGACTCCCTCCTACGAGCAGTACTTC,CASSPSGTPSYEQYF
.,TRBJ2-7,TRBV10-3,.,TGTGCCATCAGTGCCAACAGGGGGGGGGCCTACGAGCAGTACTTC,CAISANRGGAYEQYF
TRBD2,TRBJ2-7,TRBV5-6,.,TGTGCCAGCAGCTCCTACAGGACTAGCGGACCCCAGGAGCAGTACTTC,CASSSYRTSGPQEQYF
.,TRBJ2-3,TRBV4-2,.,TGTGCCAGCAGCCTGAGGTCCGATACGCAGTATTTT,CASSLRSDTQYF
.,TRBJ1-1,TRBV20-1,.,TGCAGCGCCCAGGTGGTGGGTGAAGCTTTCTTT,CSAQVVGEAFF
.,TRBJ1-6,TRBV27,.,TGTGCCAGCACCTTCACATGGGCCAGGAAAAATAATTCACCCCTCCACTTT,CASTFTWARKNNSPLHF
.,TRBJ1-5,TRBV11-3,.,TGTGCCAGCAGCTGGGGGTTTTGGCGGGTTAGCAATCAGCCCCAGCATTTT,CASSWGFWRVSNQPQHF
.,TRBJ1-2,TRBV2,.,TGTGCCAGCACTGAACGGAGGAGCGATGGCTACACCTTC,CASTERRSDGYTF
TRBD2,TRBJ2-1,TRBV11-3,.,TGTGCCAGCAGCTTAGACACCCCACTAGCGGCCTCCTACAATGAGCAGTTCTTC,CASSLDTPLAASYNEQFF
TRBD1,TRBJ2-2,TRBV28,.,TGTGCCAGCAGTTTACAGGGGGCGAAGGCCGGGGAGCTGTTTTTT,CASSLQGAKAGELFF
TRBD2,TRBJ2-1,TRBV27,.,TGTGCCGTAAATGGGCTTAGCGGGAGTTCTGATGAGCAGTTCTTC,CAVNGLSGSSDEQFF
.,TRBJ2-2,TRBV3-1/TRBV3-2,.,TGTGCCAGCAGACAAGGATGGGATTCCACCGGGGAGCTGTTTTTT,CASRQGWDSTGELFF
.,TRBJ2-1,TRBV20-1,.,TGCAGTGCTAGTCAGAGCTCCTACAATGAGCAGTTCTTC,CSASQSSYNEQFF